Presented here are 26 T cell receptor beta chains from one specimen sequenced in a study of preoperative IRX-2 immunotherapy in early breast cancer. Some clones are missing from TCRdb's copy, which holds only in-frame ones; the method was immunoSEQ multiplex PCR. The sample includes around 60,000 clones, approximately 94% of them seen just once. Treatment indicated: preoperative locoregional IRX-2 cytokine immunotherapy. The biological material was taken from a patient treated with IRX-2 immunotherapy. The receptors were gathered from a human donor with breast cancer.

The chain combines TRBV4-3 with TRBJ2-5; D is undetermined. Germline CDR1 LGHNA, CDR2 YSLEER. V lost 4 bases to trimming and J lost 4 bases, with 13 bases between them. The CDR3 sequence is 14 residues long. The chain's CDR3 is CASSPEVHLETQYF. DNA of the CDR3: TGCGCCAGCAGCCCCGAGGTCCATTTAGAGACCCAGTACTTC.

The chain has TRBV30 and TRBJ2-5; no clear D. Germline CDR1 and CDR2: GTSNPN and SVGIG (reference sequence). Trimming removed 4 bases at V and 9 bases at J, with 18 bases between. The CDR3 length is 13 residues. CDR3 residues: CAWTPRVGKAQYF. CDR3 coding DNA: TGTGCCTGGACCCCACGGGTGGGGAAGGCCCAGTACTTC.

V usage is TRBV5-1 and J usage is TRBJ2-7; 8 bases fit TRBD1. The CDR3 spans 15 residues. After removal of 4 bases from V and 3 bases from J, the junction contained 9 bases not matched to a gene. Germline lookup yields CDR1 SGHRS and CDR2 YFSETQ. In DNA form, the CDR3 reads TGCGCCAGCAGCCCTGGACAGGGTTTGGACTACGAGCAGTACTTC. The encoded protein is CASSPGQGLDYEQYF.

V usage is TRBV5-1 and J usage is TRBJ2-3, with 9 bases identical to TRBD1. V lost 5 bases and J lost 1; bases outside the gene matches: 5. Germline CDR1 reads SGHRS; CDR2 reads YFSETQ. CDR3 length: 15 residues. The CDR3 region has the DNA TGCGCCAGCAGTCCACAGGGGGCTGGCACAGATACGCAGTATTTT. Protein product: CASSPQGAGTDTQYF.

In its sample, this clone was seen once. The V and J genes are TRBV5-1 and TRBJ2-7, with TRBD2 matching 8 bases. The CDR3 length is 14 residues. V was clipped by 1 base and J by 6 bases; unmatched bases: 6. CDR1 and CDR2 (germline): SGHRS, YFSETQ. The CDR3 reads CASSLNSGVSEQYF. CDR3 coding DNA: TGCGCCAGCAGCTTGAATAGCGGGGTTTCCGAGCAGTACTTC.

The chain links TRBV11-3 to TRBJ1-2; D is perhaps TRBD1 (6 bases). There are 13 residues in the CDR3. Germline V CDR1 and CDR2: SGHNT, YENEEA. V was cut by 3 bases and J by 8 bases, with 13 bases left in between. The CDR3 region has the DNA TGTGCCAGCAGCTTGATAGGGGGTGAAGGCTACACCTTC. Its protein product is CASSLIGGEGYTF.

This chain uses TRBV5-4 with TRBJ2-7; either TRBD1 or TRBD2 may supply D (5 bases each). Germline V gene data show CDR1 as SGHNT and CDR2 as YYREEE (reference sequence). The germline V and J ends were trimmed by 3 bases and 7 bases, with 14 bases remaining between them. CDR3 length equals 13 residues. CDR3 amino acids: CASSWDLRWEQYF. As DNA, the CDR3 is TGTGCCAGCAGCTGGGACCTTCGATGGGAGCAGTACTTC.

J is TRBJ2-7 and V is TRBV27; 8 bases match TRBD2. CDR1 and CDR2 from the germline V gene are MNHEY and SMNVEV (reference sequence). The ends lost 6 bases at V and 5 bases at J; junction bases unmatched: 12. The CDR3 length is 15 residues. CDR3 in DNA: TGTGCCAGCAGCAGTCTGGCGGGAGGCCCCCACGAGCAGTACTTC. This sequence encodes CASSSLAGGPHEQYF.

The V and J genes are TRBV19 and TRBJ2-5; 8 nucleotides match TRBD2. This CDR3 region has 12 residues. The V segment lost 5 bases and the J segment 7 bases; nucleotides outside the gene matches: 3. CDR1 is LNHDA, CDR2 SQIVND, per germline (reference sequence). The CDR3 loop is CASSSSGRTQYF. As DNA, the CDR3 is TGTGCCAGTAGTTCAAGCGGGAGGACCCAGTACTTC. Drawing the rest from reference TRBV19 and TRBJ2-5, the complete variable domain is DGGITQSPKYLFRKEGQNVTLSCEQNLNHDAMYWYRQDPGQGLRLIYYSQIVNDFQKGDIAEGYSVSREKKESFPLTVTSAQKNPTAFYLCASSSSGRTQYFGPGTRLLVL.

The V and J genes are TRBV6-1 and TRBJ2-5; no clear D. Germline lookup yields CDR1 MNHNS and CDR2 SASEGT. This CDR3 has 14 amino acids. Trimming took off 5 bases at V and 5 bases at J, with 15 bases between the two ends. The chain's CDR3 is CASSPPPEGETQYF. The CDR3 coding sequence is TGTGCCAGCAGTCCTCCTCCGGAAGGCGAGACCCAGTACTTC.

The CDR3 nucleotides read TGTGCCAGCAGCCACTCGGGCGATCAGCCCCAGCATTTT. Translating it yields CASSHSGDQPQHF. This rearrangement joins TRBV5-5 to TRBJ1-5; D uncertain. The ends were cut back, 4 bases at V and 5 bases at J, with 10 bases in the middle. The germline CDR1 and CDR2 sequences are SGHKS and YYEKEE (reference sequence). There are 13 residues in the CDR3. The complete variable domain, with remaining parts taken from reference TRBV5-5 and TRBJ1-5, reads DAGVTQSPTHLIKTRGQQVTLRCSPISGHKSVSWYQQVLGQGPQFIFQYYEKEERGRGNFPDRFSARQFPNYSSELNVNALLLGDSALYLCASSHSGDQPQHFGDGTRLSIL.

The chain couples TRBV6-6 to TRBJ1-5, with D possibly TRBD1 on 6 matching bases. V shed 5 bases and J shed 4 bases, with 15 bases lying between them. This CDR3 contains 15 residues. In germline, CDR1 is MNHNY, CDR2 SVGAGI (reference sequence). The CDR3 region has the DNA TGTGCCAGCAGTACTCTAGGGGGGACTAATCAGCCCCAGCATTTT. Amino acids: CASSTLGGTNQPQHF.

The rearrangement joins TRBV18 to TRBJ2-2; no clear D gene. The CDR3 spans 15 residues. The germline V gene has CDR1 KGHSH and CDR2 LQKENI. V was shortened by 1 base and J by 7 bases, with 13 bases between the two germline ends. The CDR3 loop is CASSPLEYGGGELFF. CDR3 nucleotides: TGTGCCAGCTCACCACTTGAGTATGGCGGCGGGGAGCTGTTTTTT. The variable domain in full, completed from reference TRBV18 and TRBJ2-2, reads NAGVMQNPRHLVRRRGQEARLRCSPMKGHSHVYWYRQLPEEGLKFMVYLQKENIIDESGMPKERFSAEFPKEGPSILRIQQVVRGDSAAYFCASSPLEYGGGELFFGEGSRLTVL.

This clone was detected once. The rearrangement uses TRBV18 and TRBJ2-7, with D perhaps being TRBD1 or TRBD2 (6 bases each). Trimming shortened V by 5 bases and J by 6 bases, and 20 bases separated the two germline ends. From germline, CDR1 is KGHSH and CDR2 LQKENI. CDR3 length equals 15 residues. The CDR3 loop reads CASSSTGAVGGEQYF. In nucleotides, the CDR3 is TGTGCCAGCTCATCAACGGGGGCTGTAGGTGGCGAGCAGTACTTC. Variable domain in full (rest from reference TRBV18 and TRBJ2-7): NAGVMQNPRHLVRRRGQEARLRCSPMKGHSHVYWYRQLPEEGLKFMVYLQKENIIDESGMPKERFSAEFPKEGPSILRIQQVVRGDSAAYFCASSSTGAVGGEQYFGPGTRLTVT.

The chain carries TRBV11-3 and TRBJ2-5, with D uncertain. Per the germline V gene, CDR1 is SGHNT and CDR2 is YENEEA. CDR3 length: 13 amino acids. Trimming left V 5 bases short and J 1 base short, with 8 bases between. CDR3 protein: CASSTTSQETQYF. Here the CDR3 DNA reads TGTGCCAGCAGCACGACAAGCCAAGAGACCCAGTACTTC.

This clone was counted a single time. The chain combines TRBV13 with TRBJ2-7; D may correspond to TRBD1 or TRBD2 (5 bases each). This CDR3 has 11 amino acids. The germline V gene encodes CDR1 PRHDT and CDR2 FYEKMQ (reference sequence). Trimming took 3 bases from V and 5 from J, leaving 5 bases between them. The CDR3 is CASSLGDEQYF. CDR3 DNA: TGTGCCAGCAGCTTGGGGGACGAGCAGTACTTC.

The chain has TRBV5-5 and TRBJ2-7; D may be TRBD1 (5 bases). Germline V gene lookup returns CDR1 SGHKS and CDR2 YYEKEE (reference sequence). The CDR3 is made up of 15 amino acids. V lost 5 bases and J 2 bases, leaving 17 bases between the germline ends. The CDR3 spells CASRYWGGRTYEQYF. The CDR3 DNA follows: TGTGCCAGCAGGTACTGGGGCGGAAGAACCTACGAGCAGTACTTC.

CDR3 region: CASSPSREETQYF. The CDR3 coding sequence is TGTGCCAGCAGCCCCTCGAGGGAAGAGACCCAGTACTTC. This chain links TRBV7-7 with TRBJ2-5, with a weak D call TRBD2 (5 bases). V gave up 5 bases and J gave up 3 bases, with 10 bases separating them. The CDR3 has 13 amino acids. Germline V lookup: CDR1 SSHAT, CDR2 FNYEAQ (reference sequence).

The chain combines TRBV4-1 with TRBJ2-1; TRBD2 aligns across 13 bases. There are 16 residues in the CDR3. The germline V gene has CDR1 MGHRA and CDR2 YSYEKL. Trimming removed 3 bases from V and 7 bases from J; junction bases left unmatched: 6. The CDR3: CASSQDTSGGANEQFF. For the CDR3, the DNA is TGCGCCAGCAGCCAGGATACTAGCGGGGGGGCAAATGAGCAGTTCTTC.

CDR3 sequence (DNA): TGTGCCAGCAGCTTAACAGGGGCCCAGCATTTT. The encoded protein is CASSLTGAQHF. The V and J genes are TRBV2 and TRBJ1-5; TRBD1 aligns across 7 bases. This CDR3 spans 11 amino acids. Trimming took 6 bases from V and 11 from J; bases not matched to a gene: 4. In germline, CDR1 is SNHLY, CDR2 FYNNEI.

The chain recombines TRBV9 with TRBJ2-1, with D tentatively TRBD1 or TRBD2 (5 bases each). V dropped 6 bases and J dropped 15 bases, with 13 bases sitting between them. The CDR3 is 10 amino acids. Germline V gene sequence: CDR1 SGDLS, CDR2 YYNGEE. The CDR3 spells CASIGDPRFF. In DNA form, the CDR3 reads TGTGCCAGCATCGGGGACCCACGGTTCTTC.

The V gene is TRBV29-1, the J gene TRBJ2-7; the D gene is possibly TRBD2 (6 bases). V lost 0 bases and J 2 bases, leaving 14 bases between the germline ends. The CDR3 runs to 15 residues. Looked up from germline, CDR1 is SQVTM and CDR2 is ANQGSEA. The CDR3 nucleotides read TGCAGCGTTGAAGATCCGGTGGGAGGCCCCTACGAGCAGTACTTC. This encodes CSVEDPVGGPYEQYF.

V is TRBV5-1 and J is TRBJ2-7, with 11 bases matching TRBD1. The J segment lost 4 bases and the V segment lost 0 bases, leaving 3 bases of the junction unmatched. CDR3 size: 15 residues. Germline CDR1 SGHRS, CDR2 YFSETQ. The CDR3 reads CASSLGTGGGYEQYF. DNA for the CDR3: TGCGCCAGCAGCTTGGGGACAGGGGGCGGTTACGAGCAGTACTTC. Full variable domain (rest looked up from reference TRBV5-1 and TRBJ2-7): KAGVTQTPRYLIKTRGQQVTLSCSPISGHRSVSWYQQTPGQGLQFLFEYFSETQRNKGNFPGRFSGRQFSNSRSEMNVSTLELGDSALYLCASSLGTGGGYEQYFGPGTRLTVT.

The count of this clone is one. The J gene is TRBJ2-1, the V gene TRBV5-1; 13 positions match TRBD2. This CDR3 comprises 16 residues. The trim removed 0 bases at V and 10 bases at J, leaving 7 bases unmatched. Germline V gene data show CDR1 as SGHRS and CDR2 as YFSETQ. The CDR3 DNA sequence: TGCGCCAGCAGCTTGGCCGGACTAGCGGGAGCAAAGGAGCAGTTCTTC. Translating gives CASSLAGLAGAKEQFF.

The rearrangement uses TRBV10-3 and TRBJ2-5; D not resolved. Germline loops: CDR1 ENHRY, CDR2 SYGVKD. The CDR3 has 12 amino acids. V was trimmed by 7 bases and J by 2 bases, leaving 8 bases between them. The CDR3 loop reads CAIMGSQETQYF. The CDR3 nucleotides read TGTGCCATCATGGGATCTCAAGAGACCCAGTACTTC.

The rearrangement links TRBV14 to TRBJ2-7; 10 bases align to TRBD1. There are 17 residues in the CDR3. The trim removed 0 bases at V and 6 bases at J, leaving 11 bases unmatched. Germline CDR1 reads SGHDN; CDR2 reads FVKESK. CDR3 in amino acids: CASSQEAFLDRGFEQYF. The CDR3 DNA reads TGTGCCAGCAGCCAAGAAGCCTTTTTGGACAGGGGGTTCGAGCAGTACTTC.